The rows below give T cell receptor beta chains drawn from one sample of a study of control samples from healthy donors and cancer patients. Repertoires were generated with immunoSEQ multiplex PCR, while TCRdb's copy carries only in-frame clones and drops some. The data hold approximately 100,000 clones, with less than 95% observed a single time. Sequences were obtained from blood. These receptors were taken from a human donor in good health. The donor label of this sample is uncertain. CDR3s include the opening cysteine and the closing phenylalanine or tryptophan. A D gene is named only where the DNA matches it firmly. Expanded clones get a size class; other rows say once, few or many, or leave the size out.

d_call cdr3_length j_call v_call clone_size cdr3_aa cdr3_nt
- 15 TRBJ1-6 TRBV6-5 - CASSTQGRYNSPLHF TGTGCCAGCAGCACCCAGGGCAGATATAATTCACCCCTCCACTTT
- 12 TRBJ1-4 TRBV12-3/TRBV12-4 - CASSFGVEKLFF TGTGCCAGCAGTTTTGGGGTTGAAAAACTGTTTTTT
- 15 TRBJ1-2 TRBV21-1 - CASSNPEQEAGGYTF TGTGCCAGCAGCAATCCGGAACAGGAAGCGGGGGGCTACACCTTC
- 14 TRBJ2-1 TRBV18 once CASSPPNRDNEQFF TGTGCCAGCTCACCACCGAACAGAGATAATGAGCAGTTCTTC
- 13 TRBJ2-1 TRBV12-5 - CASGFPPLAGQFF TGTGCTAGTGGTTTCCCCCCCCTGGCCGGGCAGTTCTTC
- 15 TRBJ1-2 TRBV18 - CASSLDGGANYGYTF TGTGCCAGCTCACTGGACGGCGGGGCTAACTATGGCTACACCTTC
- 16 TRBJ1-1 TRBV9 - CASSAKDGLMNTEAFF TGTGCCAGCAGCGCAAAGGACGGATTGATGAACACTGAAGCTTTCTTT
- 12 TRBJ1-2 TRBV19 - CASSIASYGYTF TGTGCCAGTAGTATAGCGAGTTACGGCTACACCTTC
- 16 TRBJ1-3 TRBV19 - CASSIGRTAGGNTIYF TGTGCCAGTAGTATCGGTCGGACAGCCGGAGGAAACACCATATATTTT
- 13 TRBJ1-1 TRBV19 - CASSMVWNTEAFF TGTGCCAGTAGTATGGTCTGGAACACTGAAGCTTTCTTT
TRBD1 18 TRBJ1-1 TRBV28 - CASTPEEGAQGWNTEAFF TGTGCCAGCACCCCGGAGGAGGGGGCGCAGGGGTGGAACACTGAAGCTTTCTTT
- 14 TRBJ1-4 TRBV5-1 - CASSSGYPAEKLFF TGCGCCAGCTCGTCTGGGTACCCTGCTGAAAAACTGTTTTTT
- 14 TRBJ1-2 TRBV14 - CASSQDFLLDGYTF TGTGCCAGCAGCCAAGATTTCTTACTGGATGGCTACACCTTC
- 12 TRBJ1-2 TRBV9 - CASYAGRDGYTF TGTGCCTCTTACGCAGGGCGTGATGGCTACACCTTC
TRBD1 15 TRBJ1-2 TRBV19 - CASSYVTGSGYGYTF TGTGCCAGTAGTTATGTGACAGGGTCTGGCTATGGCTACACCTTC
- 15 TRBJ1-1 TRBV7-9 - CASTPYRNPNTEAFF TGTGCCAGCACGCCTTACAGGAATCCGAACACTGAAGCTTTCTTT
TRBD1 14 TRBJ1-1 TRBV6-5 - CASSYSNKQGAAFF TGTGCCAGCAGTTACTCCAATAAACAGGGGGCGGCTTTCTTT
- 13 TRBJ2-2 TRBV5-1 - CASSLAETGELFF TGCGCCAGCAGCTTAGCGGAAACCGGGGAGCTGTTTTTT
- 16 TRBJ1-4 TRBV5-6 once CASSLLPGSLNEKLFF TGTGCCAGCAGCCTCCTTCCCGGCAGCCTTAATGAAAAACTGTTTTTT
- 15 TRBJ1-2 TRBV3-1/TRBV3-2 - CASSRRASKEGGYTF TGTGCCAGCAGCCGACGAGCTTCAAAGGAAGGTGGCTACACCTTC
- 13 TRBJ1-2 TRBV25-1 - CASSGQGYYGYTF TGTGCCAGCAGTGGTCAGGGGTACTATGGCTACACCTTC
- 13 TRBJ1-4 TRBV4-2 - CASSQDIGEKLFF TGTGCCAGCAGCCAGGACATCGGAGAAAAACTGTTTTTT
- 16 TRBJ2-2 TRBV30 - CAWSVLSGAGTGELFF TGTGCCTGGAGTGTACTTTCGGGGGCGGGCACCGGGGAGCTGTTTTTT
- 14 TRBJ1-3 TRBV2 once CASSEGHSGNTIYF TGTGCCAGCAGTGAAGGGCACTCTGGAAACACCATATATTTT
TRBD1 16 TRBJ1-1 TRBV9 - CASSSAWDSVNTEAFF TGTGCCAGCAGCTCCGCGTGGGACAGTGTGAACACTGAAGCTTTCTTT
- 13 TRBJ1-2 TRBV6-6 - CASSTSQGYGYTF TGTGCCAGCAGTACCAGCCAGGGGTATGGCTACACCTTC
- 15 TRBJ2-3 TRBV19 - CASTAGRSALDTQYF TGTGCCAGTACCGCAGGGCGCTCGGCTTTAGATACGCAGTATTTT
- 14 TRBJ1-2 TRBV27 - CASSPTGTLYGYTF TGTGCCAGCAGCCCCACCGGGACCCTCTATGGCTACACCTTC
- 16 TRBJ1-2 TRBV18 once CASSPSRPPTHYGYTF TGTGCCAGCTCACCATCTCGGCCCCCGACGCACTATGGCTACACCTTC
- 12 TRBJ2-1 TRBV6-4 - CASSDRENEQFF TGTGCCAGCAGTGACAGGGAAAATGAGCAGTTCTTC
- 17 TRBJ1-1 TRBV19 - CASSMGVLRRVNTEAFF TGTGCCAGTAGTATGGGGGTACTCCGTAGAGTGAACACTGAAGCTTTCTTT
TRBD2 16 TRBJ2-1 TRBV7-6 - CASSPSGGAGYNEQFF TGTGCCAGCAGCCCTAGCGGGGGGGCCGGCTACAATGAGCAGTTCTTC
- 16 TRBJ1-1 TRBV2 - CASSMRQSHMNTEAFF TGTGCCAGCAGCATGCGACAGAGTCACATGAACACTGAAGCTTTCTTT
- 15 TRBJ2-5 TRBV3-1/TRBV3-2 - CASSQHRTAQETQYF TGTGCCAGCAGCCAACATAGGACAGCCCAAGAGACCCAGTACTTC
TRBD1 17 TRBJ1-2 TRBV19 few CASSTGLQGANRYGYTF TGTGCCAGTAGTACTGGTTTACAGGGGGCAAACCGCTATGGCTACACCTTC
- 13 TRBJ2-7 TRBV14 - CASSHIRGAEQYF TGTGCCAGCAGCCATATCAGGGGGGCCGAGCAGTACTTC
- 15 TRBJ1-5 TRBV19 - CASGLPGDSNQPQHF TGTGCCAGTGGGTTGCCAGGGGATAGCAATCAGCCCCAGCATTTT
- 17 TRBJ1-5 TRBV23-1 - CAIMARSSYYSNQPQHF TGCGCCATCATGGCCAGATCCTCTTATTATAGCAATCAGCCCCAGCATTTT
- 15 TRBJ1-6 TRBV6-6 - CASSYGQSYNSPLHF TGTGCCAGCAGTTACGGACAGTCCTATAATTCACCCCTCCACTTT
- 13 TRBJ1-5 TRBV2 - CASSFNRNQPQHF TGTGCCAGCAGTTTTAATCGCAATCAGCCCCAGCATTTT
TRBD1 15 TRBJ1-1 TRBV6-6 - CASSLRQGANTEAFF TGTGCCAGCAGTTTGCGACAGGGGGCTAACACTGAAGCTTTCTTT
- 14 TRBJ2-2 TRBV6-5 - CASKRTADTGELFF TGTGCCAGCAAGCGGACAGCCGACACCGGGGAGCTGTTTTTT
- 14 TRBJ1-1 TRBV29-1 - CSVEGRRTDTEAFF TGCAGCGTTGAAGGGAGACGGACTGACACTGAAGCTTTCTTT
- 14 TRBJ2-2 TRBV7-3 - CASSHGGLTGELFF TGTGCCAGCAGTCACGGGGGGCTTACCGGGGAGCTGTTTTTT
- 14 TRBJ1-1 TRBV2 - CASSEPGRDTEAFF TGTGCCAGCAGTGAACCCGGCAGGGACACTGAAGCTTTCTTT